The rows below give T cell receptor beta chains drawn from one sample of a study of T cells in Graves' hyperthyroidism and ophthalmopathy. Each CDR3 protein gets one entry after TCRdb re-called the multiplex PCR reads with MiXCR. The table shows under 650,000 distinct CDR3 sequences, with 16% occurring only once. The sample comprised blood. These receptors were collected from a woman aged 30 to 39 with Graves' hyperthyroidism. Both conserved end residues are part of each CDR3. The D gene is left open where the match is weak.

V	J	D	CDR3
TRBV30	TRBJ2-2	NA	CAWSHTMNTGELFF
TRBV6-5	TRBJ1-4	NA	CASSYRGVEEKLFF
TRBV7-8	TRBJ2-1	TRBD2	CASSLGAGGTDNEQFF
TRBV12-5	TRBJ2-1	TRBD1	CASGPGQGDYNEQFF
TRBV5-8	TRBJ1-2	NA	CASSWTIVNYGYTF
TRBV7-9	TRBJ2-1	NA	CASSRGWSYNEQFF
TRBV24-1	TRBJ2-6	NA	CATSLGAGANVLTF
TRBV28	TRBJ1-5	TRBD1	CASSWTGDQPQHF
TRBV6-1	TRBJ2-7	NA	CASSWEGGDYEQYF
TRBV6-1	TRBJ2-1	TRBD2	CASSDYQRERQFF
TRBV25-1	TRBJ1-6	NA	CASSDISSPLHF
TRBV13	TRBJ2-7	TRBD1	CASSPGGTGSREQYF
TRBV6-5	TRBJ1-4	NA	CASSISQGTLEKLFF
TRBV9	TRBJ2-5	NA	CASSPRDSLGTQYF
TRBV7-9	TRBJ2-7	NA	CASSTSSYEQYF
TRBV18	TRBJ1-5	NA	CASSPQGATGNQPQHF
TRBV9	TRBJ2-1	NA	CASSVSAASYNEQFF
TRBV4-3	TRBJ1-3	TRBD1	CASSQDRTGSSGNTIYF
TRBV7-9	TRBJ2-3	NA	CASSSPGIKTDTQYF
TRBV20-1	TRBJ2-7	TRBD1	CSAREDREFPYEQYF
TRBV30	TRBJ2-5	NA	CAWSNSGEETQYF
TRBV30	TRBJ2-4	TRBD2	CAWSGEGLARDIQYF
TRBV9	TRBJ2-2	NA	CASSVESRGTGELFF
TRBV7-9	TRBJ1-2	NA	CASSLGDNYGYTF
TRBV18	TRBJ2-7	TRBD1	CASSEWTGINEQYF
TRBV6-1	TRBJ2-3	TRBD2	CASSRAGDTDTQYF
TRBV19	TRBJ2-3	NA	CASSTLLELADTQYF
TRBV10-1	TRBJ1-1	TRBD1	CASSEGTGRSEAFF
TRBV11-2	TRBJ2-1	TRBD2	CASSSRTSGTAFF
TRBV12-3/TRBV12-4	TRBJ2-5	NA	CASSSGPPHGAQYF
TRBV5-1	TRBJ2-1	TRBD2	CASSLVSGMGNEQFF
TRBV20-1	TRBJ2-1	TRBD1	CSARRTGAYNEQFF
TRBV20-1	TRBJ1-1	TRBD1	CSASRVTGDTEAFF
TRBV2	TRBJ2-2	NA	CASSRDNTGELFF
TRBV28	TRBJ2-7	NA	CASSLLTGGPSYEQYF
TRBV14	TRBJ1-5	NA	CASKVDRRSNQPQHF
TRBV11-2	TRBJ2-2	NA	CASPQRAGKSGRTGELFF
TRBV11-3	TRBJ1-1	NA	CASSLEGGWDTEAFF
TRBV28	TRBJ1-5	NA	CASTRDSSNQPQHF